Listed below are T cell receptor beta chains from one sample, sequenced in a study of blood T cells in healthy people across ages. TCRdb analysed the 5' RACE reads with MiXCR anew, one entry per CDR3 protein. The sample consists of around 940,000 distinct CDR3 sequences, roughly 51% of them appearing once. The sequenced sample consisted of blood. Receptors originate from a woman aged 60-75 years in good health. The CDR3 runs from the conserved cysteine through the conserved F or W. Each record gives: J gene, clone size, D gene, V gene, CDR3 DNA, CDR3 protein. D genes are given only for firm matches. The size entry is marked missing in some rows and otherwise reads once, few, many or a size class.

TRBJ2-1	few	-	TRBV20-1	TGCAGTGCTAGAGACCTATTAACCGTCGCCTACAATGAGCAGTTCTTC	CSARDLLTVAYNEQFF
TRBJ2-4	-	-	TRBV28	TGTGCCAGCAACCCACGGGGGATGGAGCAGTACTTC	CASNPRGMEQYF
TRBJ2-3	-	-	TRBV10-3	TGTGCCATCAGTGGGACAGGACTAGGGCCAGATACGCAGTATTTT	CAISGTGLGPDTQYF
TRBJ2-7	-	-	TRBV7-6	TGTTGCGGGTCTCGGAGTGGGGCCTACAATGAGCAGTACTTC	CCGSRSGAYNEQYF
TRBJ2-7	-	TRBD2	TRBV7-2	TGTGCCAGCAGCCGATACCTGGGGGGGGTCTACGAGCAGTACTTC	CASSRYLGGVYEQYF
TRBJ2-5	-	-	TRBV6-6	TGTGCCAGCAGTAACGGGGGACCCACCTGGGAGCAGTACTTC	CASSNGGPTWEQYF
TRBJ1-5	few	-	TRBV12-3/TRBV12-4	TGTGCCAGCAGTTTTGGCAGGGTAAATCAGCCCCAGCATTTT	CASSFGRVNQPQHF
TRBJ2-7	many	TRBD2	TRBV7-2	TGTGCCAGCAGCCAGAGGCTAGCGGCCTACGAGCAGTACTTC	CASSQRLAAYEQYF
TRBJ2-7	-	-	TRBV5-1	TGCACCAGCAGCCTCGCTCACGAGCAGTACTTC	CTSSLAHEQYF
TRBJ2-5	-	-	TRBV29-1	TGCAGCGTTGGTCGTCTTAACAATGAGCAGTACTTC	CSVGRLNNEQYF
TRBJ2-1	-	-	TRBV21-1	TGTGCCAGCAGCCCCACCGGACCCGAGGAGGGGCAGTTCTTC	CASSPTGPEEGQFF
TRBJ2-5	-	TRBD1	TRBV7-9	TGTGCCAGCAGTCAAGGGCAGGGGGTGCTTGGGAGAGAGACCCAGTACTTC	CASSQGQGVLGRETQYF
TRBJ2-3	-	-	TRBV12-3/TRBV12-4	TGTGCCAGCCGCTCAGTGGCAGATACGCAGTATTTT	CASRSVADTQYF
TRBJ2-3	few	TRBD2	TRBV10-3	TGTGCCTCGTTGGGAGGGCGGGGCAAAACAGATACGCAGTATTTT	CASLGGRGKTDTQYF
TRBJ1-2	-	TRBD1	TRBV19	TGTGCCAGTAGTATCCGGGACAGCTTAAACTATGGCTACACCTTC	CASSIRDSLNYGYTF
TRBJ1-1	-	-	TRBV10-3	TGTGCCATCAGTGAGCAGGGTAAAGCTTTCTTT	CAISEQGKAFF
TRBJ2-5	-	-	TRBV20-1	TGCAGTGCTGGAGGGGGCGGCAGGCAAGAGACCCAGTACTTC	CSAGGGGRQETQYF
TRBJ2-3	few	TRBD2	TRBV20-1	TGCAGTGCTAGAAGGACTAGCGGGAGCACAGATACGCAGTATTTT	CSARRTSGSTDTQYF
TRBJ2-6	-	TRBD1	TRBV24-1	TGTGTCACCAGTGATGGAGGGACAGGTTCCTCTGGGGCCAACGTCCTGACTTTC	CVTSDGGTGSSGANVLTF
TRBJ2-7	-	TRBD1	TRBV25-1	TGTGCCAGCACTAGACAGGGGGCGAGCTACGAGCAGTACTTC	CASTRQGASYEQYF
TRBJ2-1	-	-	TRBV28	TGTGCCAGCAGTTCCCAACCCTACAATGAGCAGTTCTTC	CASSSQPYNEQFF
TRBJ2-1	few	TRBD1	TRBV20-1	TGCAGTGCTAGCACAGGGGGCCGAGCTTCTTACAATGAGCAGTTCTTC	CSASTGGRASYNEQFF
TRBJ2-7	once	-	TRBV30	TGTGCCTGGAGTGCCGGGTGGAGCGGTCGCTCCTACGAGCAGTACTTC	CAWSAGWSGRSYEQYF
TRBJ2-1	-	TRBD2	TRBV5-6	TGTGCCAGCAGCTTGCCCGGGGGGGACCGTTTGTTCTTC	CASSLPGGDRLFF
TRBJ2-4	-	-	TRBV11-1	TGTGCCAGCAGCTTAGGTGTGGCGGCCAAAAACATTCAGTACTTC	CASSLGVAAKNIQYF
TRBJ1-1	-	-	TRBV27	TGTGCCAGCAGTTTTAGTAGCCTAAACACTGAAGCTTTCTTT	CASSFSSLNTEAFF
TRBJ2-7	few	TRBD1	TRBV27	TGTGCCAGCAGTTTTTCCCGGACAGGGGATTACGAGCAGTACTTC	CASSFSRTGDYEQYF
TRBJ2-7	-	-	TRBV2	TGTGCCAGCAGTGAAGCGTATGTCAGCTCCTACGAGCAGTACTTC	CASSEAYVSSYEQYF
TRBJ2-7	few	-	TRBV29-1	TGCAGTGGGGGCGGAGGTTCCGCGGAGCAGTACTTC	CSGGGGSAEQYF
TRBJ2-5	few	-	TRBV11-3	TGTGCCAGCAGCCGCGGCACGATGTACCAAGAGACCCAGTACTTC	CASSRGTMYQETQYF
TRBJ1-5	-	TRBD1	TRBV28	TGTGCCAGCAGCCCCTCCTGGGACAGGTCGTTGAATCAGCCCCAGCATTTT	CASSPSWDRSLNQPQHF
TRBJ2-7	-	TRBD2	TRBV3-1	TGTGCCAGCAGCCGGCGGGGGAGCGACTCCGAGCAGTACTTC	CASSRRGSDSEQYF
TRBJ2-1	-	-	TRBV15	TGTGCCACCAGCAGAGGCCCGGATGGAGGGCACAATGAGCAGTTCTTC	CATSRGPDGGHNEQFF
TRBJ2-7	-	-	TRBV6-5	TGTGCCAGCAGTTACGGCCGGACGCCCAGAGTGAATGAGCAGTACTTC	CASSYGRTPRVNEQYF
TRBJ2-3	-	TRBD2	TRBV12-3/TRBV12-4	TGTGCCAGCACCTTGGGCCCCACGGGGACTAGCGATAAGCAGTATTTT	CASTLGPTGTSDKQYF
TRBJ2-5	-	-	TRBV29-1	TGCAGCGTTGATATGGGGAGCCAAGAGACCCAGTACTTC	CSVDMGSQETQYF
TRBJ1-2	-	-	TRBV6-6	TGTGCCAGCGGGAGCGAACTAGGCTATGGCTACACCTTC	CASGSELGYGYTF
TRBJ2-7	few	TRBD2	TRBV28	TGTGCCAGCAGACCCGGGACTAGCGGGAGTTACGAGCAGTACTTC	CASRPGTSGSYEQYF
TRBJ2-1	-	TRBD1	TRBV18	TGTGCCAGCCCACCTTCGACAGGGCAAGGTGAGCAGTTCTTC	CASPPSTGQGEQFF
TRBJ1-2	-	TRBD1	TRBV20-1	TGCAGTGCTAGTCCAGGACAGGCAGACAACTATGGCTACACCTTC	CSASPGQADNYGYTF
TRBJ2-7	-	-	TRBV5-5	TGTGCCAGCAGCCAAGCGTGGGCTAACTACGAGCAGTACTTC	CASSQAWANYEQYF
TRBJ1-2	-	TRBD1	TRBV18	TGTGCCAGCTCACCGATTGGGACAGACTTTTATGGCTACACCTTC	CASSPIGTDFYGYTF